The T cell receptor (beta chain) described here comes from a study of early T cells in non-severe SARS-CoV-2 infection. Study background: The study sequenced bulk RNA from unsorted whole blood, with chains unpaired.

Using its own MiXCR run on the 5' RACE reads, TCRdb lists one record per CDR3 protein. The table lists some 71,000 distinct CDR3 sequences, about 9% of them singletons, with 4.5% to 6.5% in the top ten. The CDR3 covers 12 residues. The V end lost 4 bases, the J end lost 10 bases, and 14 bases lay between the germline ends. The germline V gene encodes CDR1 SQVTM and CDR2 ANQGSEA. This clonotype was observed at least ten times. Sequenced: whole blood. The chain is built from TRBV29-1 and TRBJ2-1; D is unresolved. This clonotype was obtained from an adult who was a healthcare worker with PCR-confirmed SARS-CoV-2 infection or an uninfected control (not recorded which). The CDR3 loop is CSVGKGQLEQFF. CDR3 in DNA: TGCAGCGTTGGTAAAGGTCAGTTGGAGCAGTTCTTC.